Below, 6 T cell receptor beta chains from the same sample are listed, as sequenced in a study of blood T cell repertoires in COVID-19. Measured with immunoSEQ multiplex PCR; TCRdb has only the in-frame clones, and not every one. The profile covers fewer than 250,000 clones, with 75% to 85% appearing a single time and 6.5% to 9% taken by the ten largest. The sample was peripheral blood. The receptors stem from a woman aged 45 to 65 with acute or convalescent COVID-19.

This sequence joins TRBV7-2 and TRBJ2-1, with 7 bases lining up with TRBD1. The CDR3 totals 15 residues. CDR1 is SGHTA, CDR2 FQGNSA, per germline. Trimming removed 4 bases from V and 4 bases from J; junction bases left unmatched: 7. The CDR3 region is CASSSTGQLYNEQFF. The CDR3 DNA is TGTGCCAGCAGCTCGACGGGACAGTTATACAATGAGCAGTTCTTC.

This clone was seen once. J is TRBJ2-7 and V is TRBV28; 9 positions agree with TRBD1. CDR3 size: 16 residues. CDR1 and CDR2 (germline): MDHEN, SYDVKM. The V and J ends lost 5 bases and 4 bases, in that order; junction bases with no gene match: 12. The CDR3 region has the DNA TGTGCCAGCAGTACCGGAGGGACAGGGAGGTTTTACGAGCAGTACTTC. Protein: CASSTGGTGRFYEQYF.

The V call is TRBV27, the J call TRBJ1-6; TRBD1 is a possible D gene (6 bases). V lost 5 bases, J lost 1 base, and 12 bases lay in between. The CDR3 spans 16 residues. CDR1 is MNHEY, CDR2 SMNVEV, per germline (reference sequence). DNA for the CDR3: TGTGCCAGCAGTCCGCAACAGGGTTCCTATAATTCACCCCTCCACTTT. Translating gives CASSPQQGSYNSPLHF.

CDR3: CASSRTVVPDTQYF. The CDR3 DNA is TGCGCCAGCAGCAGGACAGTGGTACCAGATACGCAGTATTTT. The genes are TRBV4-1 and TRBJ2-3, with a tentative D call TRBD1 (6 bases). CDR3 length equals 14 residues. Germline assignment: CDR1 MGHRA and CDR2 YSYEKL. The V gene lost 5 bases and the J gene lost 4 bases, with 13 bases spanning the gap.

This rearrangement joins TRBV2 to TRBJ2-1, with TRBD2 as a possible D gene (5 bases). Germline lookup yields CDR1 SNHLY and CDR2 FYNNEI. V shed 0 bases and J shed 4 bases, with 10 bases lying between them. CDR3 size: 15 residues. Here the CDR3 reads CASSEAGVGYNEQFF. CDR3 in DNA: TGTGCCAGCAGTGAAGCCGGGGTAGGATACAATGAGCAGTTCTTC.

The CDR3 nucleotides read TGTGCCAGTAGTGCCGACGGGACATTAAGCTCCTACGAGCAGTACTTC. Protein product: CASSADGTLSSYEQYF. V and J are TRBV19 and TRBJ2-7; possible D gene TRBD1, 6 bases. Germline assignment: CDR1 LNHDA and CDR2 SQIVND (reference sequence). The CDR3 is 16 residues long. V was clipped by 5 bases and J by 0 bases, with 17 bases between them.